Each of the 13 T cell receptor beta chains below was sequenced from the same sample in a study of identical twins. TCRdb used MiXCR to reprocess the 5' RACE reads, holding one entry per CDR3 protein. This sample yields 500,000 or so distinct CDR3 sequences, of which 22% are seen a single time; about 0.93% belongs to the top ten. These data were also reused for a study on T cells expressing NK-cell markers.

Sequencing was carried out using CD4+ T cells sorted from blood. These receptors all stem from a woman aged 18-29 years in good health.

This sequence joins TRBV20-1 and TRBJ2-7; TRBD1 aligns across 8 bases. CDR3 length equals 12 residues. V was clipped by 8 bases and J by 5 bases; unmatched bases: 8. Per germline, CDR1 DFQATT and CDR2 SNEGSKA (reference sequence). In DNA, the CDR3 is TGCAGTAGCACGACCAGGGGGCACGAGCAGTACTTC. This encodes CSSTTRGHEQYF.

This clonotype was observed a few times. The chain joins TRBV6-5 to TRBJ2-3; perhaps TRBD1 as D (5 bases). CDR3 size: 17 residues. V was cut by 0 bases and J by 4 bases, with 17 bases left in between. Germline lookup yields CDR1 MNHEY and CDR2 SVGAGI. The CDR3 sequence: CASSYSVFKGRADTQYF. CDR3 nucleotide sequence: TGTGCCAGCAGTTACTCAGTTTTTAAGGGGCGAGCAGATACGCAGTATTTT.

The rearrangement links TRBV5-1 to TRBJ2-3; 7 bases are shared with TRBD1. V trimming: 4 bases; J trimming: 5 bases; junction bases outside the gene matches: 10. CDR1 and CDR2 from the germline V gene are SGHRS and YFSETQ. The CDR3 runs 15 residues. This CDR3 reads CASSARTGDGDTQYF. The CDR3 region has the DNA TGCGCCAGCAGCGCTCGGACAGGTGACGGAGATACGCAGTATTTT.

The chain employs TRBV5-6 and TRBJ1-1; 7 bases are shared with TRBD1. The CDR3 sequence is 15 residues long. Losses at the gene ends were 4 bases for V and 2 bases for J; bases not matched to a gene: 8. CDR1 is SGHDT, CDR2 YYEEEE, per germline. The DNA of the CDR3 is TGTGCCAGCAGCACCATGGACAGGCCAAACACTGAAGCTTTCTTT. Encoded protein: CASSTMDRPNTEAFF.

This clonotype was found many times. The chain is built from TRBV29-1 and TRBJ2-1; perhaps TRBD1 as D (6 bases). This CDR3 spans 12 amino acids. CDR1 is SQVTM and CDR2 is ANQGSEA in the germline V gene. Trimming cost V 0 bases and J 15 bases, with 15 bases left between them. CDR3 region: CSVEDDTGCPFF. The CDR3 nucleotides are TGCAGCGTTGAAGATGACACAGGGTGCCCGTTCTTC.

This clonotype came up a few times. J is TRBJ2-4 and V is TRBV6-2 or TRBV6-3, with 10 bases aligning to TRBD1. Germline-derived CDR1 and CDR2 are MNHEY and SVGEGT. V dropped 7 bases and J dropped 9; count of bases not matched to a gene: 6. This CDR3 contains 13 residues. The CDR3 nucleotides are TGTGCCAGCACCTCCGGACAGGGGGGCATTCAGTACTTC. It yields the protein CASTSGQGGIQYF.

The J gene is TRBJ2-4, the V gene TRBV20-1, with D perhaps assigned TRBD1 or TRBD2 (5 bases each). CDR1 and CDR2 (germline): DFQATT, SNEGSKA (reference sequence). This CDR3 spans 12 amino acids. The CDR3 spells CSETGPANIQYF. The DNA for the CDR3 is TGCAGCGAGACGGGACCAGCGAACATTCAGTACTTC.

The DNA for the CDR3 is TGCAGTGCTAGAGATAAGGCCCCCTATGGCTACACCTTC. This translates into CSARDKAPYGYTF. The rearrangement links TRBV20-1 to TRBJ1-2; D not certain. The V gene's germline CDR1 is DFQATT and CDR2 SNEGSKA (reference sequence). CDR3 size: 13 residues. Trimming removed 0 bases from V and 4 bases from J, with 9 bases in between.

This chain connects TRBV7-8 to TRBJ2-5; the match to TRBD2 covers 11 bases. From germline, CDR1 is SGHVS and CDR2 FQNEAQ. This CDR3 region has 15 residues. V dropped 5 bases and J dropped 4; count of bases not matched to a gene: 6. CDR3 in amino acids: CASSVPGTSGETQYF. The CDR3 nucleotides are TGTGCCAGCAGCGTTCCCGGGACTAGCGGAGAGACCCAGTACTTC.

This clonotype was observed a handful of times. The V call is TRBV25-1, the J call TRBJ2-7, with D perhaps matching TRBD1 or TRBD2 (5 bases each). The V end was cut by 6 bases, the J end by 7 bases, with 22 bases between. The CDR3 length is 15 residues. The germline gives CDR1 MGHDK, CDR2 SYGVNS. The CDR3 protein is CASSALSRDAKEQYF. The DNA for the CDR3 is TGTGCCAGCAGCGCCCTCAGCAGGGACGCAAAAGAGCAGTACTTC.

Only a few counts were recorded for this clonotype. CDR3 nucleotides: TGTGCCAGCAGTTTATGGCCCTCTGGGGCCAACGTCCTGACTTTC. Translated: CASSLWPSGANVLTF. V gene TRBV12-3 or TRBV12-4 combines with J gene TRBJ2-6, with D unclear. The CDR3 runs to 15 residues. Deletions cut 2 bases from V and 0 bases from J, with 5 bases between.

The sample holds many counts of this clonotype. The rearrangement joins TRBV7-8 to TRBJ1-3; D is unclear. Trimming took off 6 bases at V and 0 bases at J, with 9 bases between the two ends. The CDR3 runs 14 residues. In germline, CDR1 is SGHVS, CDR2 FQNEAQ. This chain's CDR3 is CASRLERSGNTIYF. The CDR3 bases are TGTGCCAGCAGACTAGAACGCTCTGGAAACACCATATATTTT.

Written as DNA, the CDR3 is TGTGCCAGCAGTGACGCAGGGGTGGCTGAAGCTTTCTTT. This translates into CASSDAGVAEAFF. The chain links TRBV25-1 to TRBJ1-1, with D possibly matching TRBD1 (6 bases). This CDR3 has 13 amino acids. Per germline, CDR1 MGHDK and CDR2 SYGVNS. Trimming stripped 3 bases from V and 6 bases from J, with 11 bases between.